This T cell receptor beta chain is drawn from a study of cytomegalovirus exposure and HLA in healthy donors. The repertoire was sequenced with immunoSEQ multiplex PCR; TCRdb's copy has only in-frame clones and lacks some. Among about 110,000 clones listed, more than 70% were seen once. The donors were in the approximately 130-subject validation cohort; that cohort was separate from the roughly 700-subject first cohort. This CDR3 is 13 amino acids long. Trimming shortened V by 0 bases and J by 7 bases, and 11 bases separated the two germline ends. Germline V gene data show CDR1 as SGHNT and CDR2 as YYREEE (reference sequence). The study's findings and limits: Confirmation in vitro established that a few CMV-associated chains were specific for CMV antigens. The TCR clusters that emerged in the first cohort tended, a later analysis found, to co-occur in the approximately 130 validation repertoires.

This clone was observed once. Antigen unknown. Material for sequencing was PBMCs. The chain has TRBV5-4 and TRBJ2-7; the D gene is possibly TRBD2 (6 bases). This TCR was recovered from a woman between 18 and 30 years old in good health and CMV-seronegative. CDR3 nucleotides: TGTGCCAGCAGCTTGGTCGGGGCGGGGGAGCAGTACTTC. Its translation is CASSLVGAGEQYF.